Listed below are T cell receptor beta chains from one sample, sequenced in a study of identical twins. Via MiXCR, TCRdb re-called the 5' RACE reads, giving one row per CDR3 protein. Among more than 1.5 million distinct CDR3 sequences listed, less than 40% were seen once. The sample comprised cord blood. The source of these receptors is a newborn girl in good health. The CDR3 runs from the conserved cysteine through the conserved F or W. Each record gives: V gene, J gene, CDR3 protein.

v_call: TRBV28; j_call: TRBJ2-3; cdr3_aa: CASSPTGFSGRTDTQYF
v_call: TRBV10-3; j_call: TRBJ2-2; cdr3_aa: CAIRVRTGELFF
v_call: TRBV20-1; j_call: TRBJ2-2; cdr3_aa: CSARGMSGELFF
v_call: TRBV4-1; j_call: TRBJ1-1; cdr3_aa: CASSRSHISGVVKIVTEAFF
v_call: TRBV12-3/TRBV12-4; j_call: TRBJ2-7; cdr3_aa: CASSLRTLYPYEQYF
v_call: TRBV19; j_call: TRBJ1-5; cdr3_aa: CASTRGQGQTWPQHF
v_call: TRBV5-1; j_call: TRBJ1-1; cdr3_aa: CASSPDRAKLNTEAFF
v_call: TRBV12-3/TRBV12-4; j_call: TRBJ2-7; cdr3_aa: CASSFRRRLAGSYEQYF
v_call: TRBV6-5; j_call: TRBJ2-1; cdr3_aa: CASRGLSGSYNEQFF
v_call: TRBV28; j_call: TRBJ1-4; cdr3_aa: CASSQTQGNNEKLFF
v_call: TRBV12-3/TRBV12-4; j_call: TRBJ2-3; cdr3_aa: CASSSGSRAVTDTQYF
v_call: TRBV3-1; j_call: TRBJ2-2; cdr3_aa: CASSQVGQANTGELFF
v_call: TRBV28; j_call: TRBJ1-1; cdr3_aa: CASSLRFRGRDTEAFF
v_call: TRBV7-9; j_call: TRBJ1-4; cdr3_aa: CASSFSGTEVEKLFF
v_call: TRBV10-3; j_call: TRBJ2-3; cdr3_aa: CAISESARDGNTQYF
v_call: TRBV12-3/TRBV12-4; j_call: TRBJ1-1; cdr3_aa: CASSLGGLREAFF
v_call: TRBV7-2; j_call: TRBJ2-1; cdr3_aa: CASSLAPDNEQFF
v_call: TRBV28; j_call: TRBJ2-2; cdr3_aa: CASQGSHTGELFF
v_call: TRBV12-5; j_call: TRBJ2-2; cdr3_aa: CASGLVRPAWEAWANTGELFF
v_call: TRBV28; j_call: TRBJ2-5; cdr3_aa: CAFGDRHNEQYF
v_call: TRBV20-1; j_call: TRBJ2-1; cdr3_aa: CSARDLSSGIYNEQFF
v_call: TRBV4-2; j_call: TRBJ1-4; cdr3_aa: CASSQDSGAREKLFF